This TCR beta chain stems from a study of blood T cell repertoires in COVID-19. Study at large: Researchers got acute and convalescent COVID-19 samples from the United States, Italy and Spain. T cells, B-cell-depleted T cells, or PBMCs supplied cDNA or gDNA.

Trimming took 3 bases from V and 11 from J; bases not matched to a gene: 6. The germline CDR1 and CDR2 sequences are SEHNR and FQNEAQ (reference sequence). The length of the CDR3 is 12 residues. Using immunoSEQ multiplex PCR, the repertoire was profiled, and TCRdb retains in-frame clones only, with some absent. Here the sample spans 110,000 to 150,000 clones, 81% being singletons. The clonotype was recovered from a human donor in a cohort sampled during active COVID-19. This chain links TRBV7-9 with TRBJ2-7; 8 positions agree with TRBD1. The sample comprised peripheral blood. The CDR3 here is CASSFDRGPEYF. The CDR3 DNA reads as TGTGCCAGCAGCTTTGACAGGGGCCCAGAGTACTTC.